The 30 T cell receptor beta chains presented below share a single source sample, sequenced in a study of identical twins. MiXCR, applied by TCRdb to the 5' RACE reads, yields one record per CDR3 protein. The data show 300,000 to 400,000 distinct CDR3 sequences, more than 9% seen once. This sample also belongs to another study, concerning yellow fever vaccine responses in identical twins.

The sequenced material came from CD8+ T cells sorted from blood. Every receptor here comes from a woman between 18 and 30 years old in good health.

The chain links TRBV20-1 to TRBJ2-7; 13 positions match TRBD2. Per the germline V gene, CDR1 is DFQATT and CDR2 is SNEGSKA (reference sequence). With V trimmed by 5 bases and J by 5 bases, 12 bases remained unmatched. This CDR3 is built from 16 residues. CDR3 coding DNA: TGCAGTGCTGAAAGTCCACAACTAGCGGGAGGGGACGAGCAGTACTTC. Its translation: CSAESPQLAGGDEQYF.

V and J are TRBV12-3 or TRBV12-4 and TRBJ2-1; D ambiguous. V dropped 6 bases and J dropped 5 bases, with 11 bases sitting between them. This CDR3 comprises 13 residues. The CDR3: CASSRTTNNEQFF. The CDR3 coding sequence is TGTGCCAGCAGCCGTACTACGAACAATGAGCAGTTCTTC.

This clonotype was observed at least ten times. The chain uses TRBV5-1 and TRBJ2-2; D unclear. Germline CDR1 and CDR2: SGHRS and YFSETQ. V lost 4 bases and J 7 bases, leaving 8 bases between the germline ends. The CDR3 runs 12 residues. The DNA for the CDR3 is TGCGCCAGCAGCCCGGAACACGGGGAGCTGTTTTTT. Its protein is CASSPEHGELFF.

This clonotype has a count of ten or more. This chain joins TRBV4-1 and TRBJ2-1; D uncertain. Per the germline V gene, CDR1 is MGHRA and CDR2 is YSYEKL. The V gene lost 1 base and the J gene lost 3 bases, with 10 bases spanning the gap. The CDR3 has 15 residues. This chain's CDR3 is CASSQVGPGYNEQFF. CDR3 nucleotides: TGCGCCAGCAGCCAAGTTGGGCCCGGCTACAATGAGCAGTTCTTC.

The sample holds a few counts of this clonotype. The chain links TRBV4-1 to TRBJ2-3; 7 bases match TRBD2. Germline CDR1 is MGHRA and CDR2 is YSYEKL. The CDR3 runs 16 residues. The V segment lost 0 bases and the J segment 0 bases; nucleotides outside the gene matches: 3. The CDR3 nucleotides are TGCGCCAGCAGCCAAGAATTTAGCGGGAGCACAGATACGCAGTATTTT. Translated, it gives CASSQEFSGSTDTQYF.

This clonotype was observed a few times. V usage is TRBV7-9 and J usage is TRBJ2-1; TRBD1 matches 8 bases. Germline trimming cut 5 bases from V and 7 bases from J; bases unmatched to any gene: 10. The length of the CDR3 is 15 residues. Germline values: CDR1 SEHNR, CDR2 FQNEAQ (reference sequence). This chain's CDR3 is CASSQNRGTRNEQFF. DNA for the CDR3: TGTGCCAGCAGCCAGAACAGGGGGACCAGGAATGAGCAGTTCTTC.

This chain links TRBV27 with TRBJ2-5, with TRBD2 identical over 7 bases. The germline CDR1 and CDR2 sequences are MNHEY and SMNVEV (reference sequence). The J segment lost 2 bases and the V segment lost 5 bases, leaving 8 bases of the junction unmatched. The CDR3 has 15 amino acids. The DNA of the CDR3 is TGTGCCAGCAGTCGATTCGGACTAGGGCAAGAGACCCAGTACTTC. Protein product: CASSRFGLGQETQYF.

The chain is built from TRBV11-2 and TRBJ2-2; TRBD2 matches at 15 bases. Germline CDR1 reads SGHAT; CDR2 reads FQNNGV. This CDR3 region has 19 residues. Unmatched junction bases numbered 10, after V lost 4 bases and J lost 4 bases. The CDR3 DNA is TGTGCCAGCAGCTGGAACACTGGACTAGCGGGGGGGCCCACCGGGGAGCTGTTTTTT. This sequence encodes CASSWNTGLAGGPTGELFF.

The chain recombines TRBV7-9 with TRBJ2-3; 9 nucleotides agree with TRBD1. The germline CDR1 and CDR2 sequences are SEHNR and FQNEAQ (reference sequence). V was pared by 4 bases and J by 6 bases, with 8 bases of the junction left unmatched. CDR3 length: 15 residues. For the CDR3, the DNA is TGTGCCAGCAGCTACCGGGACAGGGTCATGGATACGCAGTATTTT. Translated: CASSYRDRVMDTQYF.

This chain joins TRBV9 and TRBJ2-5; 7 bases are a match to TRBD1. The CDR3 runs 14 residues. With V trimmed by 0 bases and J by 6 bases, 5 bases remained unmatched. Per the germline V gene, CDR1 is SGDLS and CDR2 is YYNGEE. The CDR3 DNA is TGTGCCAGCAGCGTAGAGGGGGCTGAAAAGACCCAGTACTTC. It encodes CASSVEGAEKTQYF.

This clonotype was recorded many times. This chain joins TRBV29-1 and TRBJ1-3; D is ambiguous. CDR3 length: 12 residues. V was trimmed by 3 bases and J by 3 bases, leaving 6 bases between them. The germline V gene has CDR1 SQVTM and CDR2 ANQGSEA. CDR3 DNA sequence: TGCAGCGTTGAGTTGATTGGAAACACCATATATTTT. Translating gives CSVELIGNTIYF.

The V gene is TRBV16, the J gene TRBJ2-5; 7 nucleotides line up with TRBD1. Trimming cost V 3 bases and J 0 bases; bases outside gene matches: 13. The CDR3 has 18 residues. Germline lookup yields CDR1 KGHSY and CDR2 FQNENV. The CDR3 loop reads CASSHLTGTLQYQETQYF. The CDR3 DNA reads as TGTGCCAGCAGCCATCTGACAGGGACATTACAGTACCAAGAGACCCAGTACTTC.

This clonotype has a single count. The chain is built from TRBV20-1 and TRBJ2-7; TRBD2 matches 9 bases. The junction had 1 base not matched to a gene; V was cut back by 3 bases and J by 1 base. The CDR3 sequence is 13 residues long. Per the germline V gene, CDR1 is DFQATT and CDR2 is SNEGSKA (reference sequence). The CDR3 DNA is TGCAGTGCTAGCCTAGCGGGATCCTACGAGCAGTACTTC. As protein: CSASLAGSYEQYF.

In this sample, this clonotype turned up once. The chain uses TRBV7-9 and TRBJ2-3; D unclear. In germline, CDR1 is SEHNR, CDR2 FQNEAQ (reference sequence). Trimming left V 3 bases short and J 0 bases short, with 13 bases between. The CDR3 sequence is 16 residues long. In DNA, the CDR3 is TGTGCCAGCAGCTTCAAGGGTTCCCCTAGCACAGATACGCAGTATTTT. This encodes CASSFKGSPSTDTQYF.

The table lists this clonotype with a few counts. The gene calls are TRBV28 and TRBJ2-1, with TRBD2 matching 7 bases. Losses at the gene ends were 2 bases for V and 6 bases for J; bases not matched to a gene: 4. Germline V gene sequence: CDR1 MDHEN, CDR2 SYDVKM. The CDR3 covers 14 residues. CDR3 nucleotides: TGTGCCAGCAGTTTAGCGGGAGAAGTCAATGAGCAGTTCTTC. Its protein is CASSLAGEVNEQFF.

In its sample, this clonotype was seen many times. The chain is built from TRBV20-1 and TRBJ2-7; tentatively, D is TRBD2 (6 bases). CDR3 size: 15 residues. CDR1 is DFQATT, CDR2 SNEGSKA, per germline (reference sequence). V was pared by 0 bases and J by 1 base, with 13 bases between. The CDR3 loop reads CSARDLVAGSYEQYF. CDR3 nucleotide sequence: TGCAGTGCTAGAGATCTCGTTGCGGGGTCCTACGAGCAGTACTTC.

The rearrangement uses TRBV7-2 and TRBJ2-1, with 8 bases matching TRBD2. J lost 7 bases, V lost 5 bases, and 10 bases had no gene match. The CDR3 has 15 residues. Germline V gene data show CDR1 as SGHTA and CDR2 as FQGNSA. CDR3 region: CASSQWREVFNEQFF. The CDR3 nucleotides are TGTGCCAGCAGCCAGTGGCGGGAGGTATTTAATGAGCAGTTCTTC.

The CDR3 bases are TGCGCCAGCAGCCAAGGGGGGCTAGCGGGGAAGACCCAGTACTTC. Its translation is CASSQGGLAGKTQYF. The chain combines TRBV4-1 with TRBJ2-5, with 9 bases identical to TRBD2. CDR3 length equals 15 residues. Germline V gene lookup returns CDR1 MGHRA and CDR2 YSYEKL. V lost 1 base and J lost 6; bases outside the gene matches: 6.

The chain carries TRBV7-9 and TRBJ2-1, with D perhaps being TRBD1 or TRBD2 (5 bases each). The CDR3 loop spans 17 amino acids. Trimming left V 5 bases short and J 0 bases short, with 17 bases between. Germline CDR1 and CDR2: SEHNR and FQNEAQ (reference sequence). The CDR3 coding sequence is TGTGCCAGCAGCACTCGGGACCTCTCGAGCTCCTACAATGAGCAGTTCTTC. Amino acids: CASSTRDLSSSYNEQFF.

This clonotype has only a few counts. The rearrangement joins TRBV11-1 to TRBJ2-2; 15 nucleotides agree with TRBD2. The CDR3 has 20 amino acids. With V trimmed by 6 bases and J by 4 bases, 15 bases remained unmatched. Germline V gene data show CDR1 as SGHAT and CDR2 as FQDESV (reference sequence). The CDR3 sequence: CASRLGTSGGPQRGTGELFF. Here the CDR3 DNA reads TGTGCCAGCAGACTCGGGACTAGCGGGGGGCCCCAAAGGGGCACCGGGGAGCTGTTTTTT. Combining the CDR3 with reference TRBV11-1 and TRBJ2-2 gives the whole variable domain EAEVAQSPRYKITEKSQAVAFWCDPISGHATLYWYRQILGQGPELLVQFQDESVVDDSQLPKDRFSAERLKGVDSTLKIQPAELGDSAMYLCASRLGTSGGPQRGTGELFFGEGSRLTVL.

The sample holds a few counts of this clonotype. J is TRBJ2-3 and V is TRBV5-1; no clear D. Trimming pared 1 base from V and 1 base from J, leaving 13 bases between. The germline gives CDR1 SGHRS, CDR2 YFSETQ. The CDR3 sequence is 16 residues long. The CDR3 region has the DNA TGCGCCAGCAGCTTGTTCGTGGGTGGCCGCACAGATACGCAGTATTTT. Translation gives CASSLFVGGRTDTQYF.

This clonotype came up a few times. V and J are TRBV18 and TRBJ2-2, with D possibly being TRBD1 (5 bases). The V end lost 3 bases, the J end lost 3 bases, and 14 bases lay between the germline ends. There are 16 residues in the CDR3. Germline V gives CDR1 KGHSH, CDR2 LQKENI. CDR3 nucleotide sequence: TGTGCCAGCTCACCCCCAGACAGAGGTCACACCGGGGAGCTGTTTTTT. This encodes CASSPPDRGHTGELFF. Complete variable domain (other parts from reference TRBV18 and TRBJ2-2): NAGVMQNPRHLVRRRGQEARLRCSPMKGHSHVYWYRQLPEEGLKFMVYLQKENIIDESGMPKERFSAEFPKEGPSILRIQQVVRGDSAAYFCASSPPDRGHTGELFFGEGSRLTVL.

This clonotype was seen a handful of times. This chain uses TRBV28 with TRBJ2-3; a possible D gene is TRBD2 (6 bases). This CDR3 is 17 amino acids long. CDR1 MDHEN and CDR2 SYDVKM come from the germline V gene. The V gene lost 2 bases and the J gene lost 3 bases, with 18 bases spanning the gap. The CDR3 sequence is CASSLTLARGLTDTQYF. DNA for the CDR3: TGTGCCAGCAGTTTAACCCTAGCGAGAGGGTTGACAGATACGCAGTATTTT.

V usage is TRBV29-1 and J usage is TRBJ2-5; D call uncertain. Deletions cut 2 bases from V and 8 bases from J, with 9 bases between. Looked up from germline, CDR1 is SQVTM and CDR2 is ANQGSEA. The CDR3 sequence is 11 residues long. The CDR3: CSVEPPVTQYF. The CDR3 nucleotides read TGCAGCGTTGAACCCCCGGTCACCCAGTACTTC.

There are a few counts of this clonotype. The rearrangement links TRBV29-1 to TRBJ2-7; 8 bases agree with TRBD1. The CDR3 runs to 14 residues. After removal of 4 bases from V and 2 bases from J, the junction contained 7 bases not matched to a gene. Germline values: CDR1 SQVTM, CDR2 ANQGSEA. CDR3 nucleotides: TGCAGCGTTGCAACCGGGACAGGCCCCTACGAGCAGTACTTC. Its protein product is CSVATGTGPYEQYF.

The V gene is TRBV7-9, the J gene TRBJ2-2; no firm D call. Germline CDR1 SEHNR, CDR2 FQNEAQ (reference sequence). V was clipped by 2 bases and J by 5 bases, with 9 bases between them. The CDR3 is 14 residues long. This CDR3 reads CASSLSGVTGELFF. The CDR3 bases are TGTGCCAGCAGCTTAAGTGGGGTTACCGGGGAGCTGTTTTTT.

This clonotype showed up many times. The chain uses TRBV7-9 and TRBJ2-7; D is perhaps TRBD2 (5 bases). The germline V and J ends were trimmed by 1 base and 3 bases, with 19 bases remaining between them. CDR1 is SEHNR, CDR2 FQNEAQ, per germline (reference sequence). The CDR3 extends over 17 amino acids. The CDR3 sequence is CASSLEVLEEEDYEQYF. As DNA, the CDR3 is TGTGCCAGCAGCTTAGAGGTCCTGGAGGAGGAGGACTACGAGCAGTACTTC.

This clonotype has more than one count but fewer than ten. The chain is built from TRBV4-1 and TRBJ1-5; 10 bases are a match to TRBD1. From germline, CDR1 is MGHRA and CDR2 YSYEKL. This CDR3 spans 15 amino acids. V shed 1 base and J 4 bases; nucleotides not matched to a gene: 1. As DNA, the CDR3 is TGCGCCAGCAGCCAAGGACAGGGGGCAAATCAGCCCCAGCATTTT. Amino acids: CASSQGQGANQPQHF.

The chain has TRBV20-1 and TRBJ2-1, with D perhaps being TRBD1 or TRBD2 (5 bases each). Per the germline V gene, CDR1 is DFQATT and CDR2 is SNEGSKA (reference sequence). The CDR3 has 15 residues. With 4 bases removed from V and 2 bases from J, the gap between germline ends came to 15 bases. The chain's CDR3 is CSATGRDPTYNEQFF. The CDR3 bases are TGCAGTGCTACCGGTCGGGACCCAACCTACAATGAGCAGTTCTTC.

The chain carries TRBV13 and TRBJ2-3; D remains unclear. Per the germline V gene, CDR1 is PRHDT and CDR2 is FYEKMQ (reference sequence). Trimming removed 4 bases at V and 1 base at J, with 6 bases between. The CDR3 extends over 13 amino acids. The CDR3 DNA reads TGTGCCAGCAGCTCACGAGGCACAGATACGCAGTATTTT. It encodes CASSSRGTDTQYF.